This T cell receptor beta chain was found in a study of shared clonotypes between healthy human individuals. For every subset, genomic DNA was evenly distributed across several immunoSEQ plates. Input per replicate PCR of unsorted PBMC was roughly 290 ng DNA, corresponding to tens of thousands of T cell genomes. Sequencing of unsorted PBMC DNA was carried out using ten immunoSEQ deep assay plates. Data came from immunoSEQ multiplex PCR; TCRdb stores just in-frame clones and leaves some out. The sample yields approximately 460,000 clones, roughly four fifths seen once. The sample consisted of PBMCs. The TCR originated in a woman aged 40 to 49 in good health. Some clones in this sample may be carry-over from other donors' samples.

The CDR3 DNA reads as TGTGCCAGCAGCGGGGACAGGTCCTCTGGAAACACCATATATTTT. Protein product: CASSGDRSSGNTIYF. V gene TRBV9 combines with J gene TRBJ1-3; 8 bases line up with TRBD1. Losses at the gene ends were 3 bases for V and 0 bases for J; bases not matched to a gene: 2. The CDR3 is 15 amino acids. In germline, CDR1 is SGDLS, CDR2 YYNGEE.